This TCR beta chain was recovered during a study of blood T cell repertoires in COVID-19. About the study: COVID-19 samples from acute and convalescent phases originated in the United States, Italy and Spain. From T cells, B-cell-depleted T cells, or PBMCs came the material, which was cDNA or gDNA.

Losses at the gene ends were 7 bases for V and 0 bases for J; bases not matched to a gene: 14. Per the germline V gene, CDR1 is LNHDA and CDR2 is SQIVND (reference sequence). The CDR3 loop spans 18 amino acids. Authors' analysis steps: The assay estimated nucleated cells by amplifying reference gene primers. The protocol was immunoSEQ multiplex PCR, while the TCRdb copy is restricted to in-frame clones and leaves out a portion. The DNA gave D and trimming, while V, J and clone size come from that table. Of 150,000 to 200,000 clones listed, 70% to 90% are singletons. The TCR originated in a man in his sixties with acute or convalescent COVID-19. The rearrangement joins TRBV19 to TRBJ2-4, with 8 bases identical to TRBD2. The sample taken for sequencing was peripheral blood. CDR3 region: CASTAPGGGQLAKNIQYF. CDR3 coding DNA: TGTGCCAGTACCGCCCCGGGGGGGGGCCAACTAGCCAAAAACATTCAGTACTTC. The full variable domain, in which reference TRBV19 and TRBJ2-4 provide the parts outside the CDR3, is DGGITQSPKYLFRKEGQNVTLSCEQNLNHDAMYWYRQDPGQGLRLIYYSQIVNDFQKGDIAEGYSVSREKKESFPLTVTSAQKNPTAFYLCASTAPGGGQLAKNIQYFGAGTRLSVL.